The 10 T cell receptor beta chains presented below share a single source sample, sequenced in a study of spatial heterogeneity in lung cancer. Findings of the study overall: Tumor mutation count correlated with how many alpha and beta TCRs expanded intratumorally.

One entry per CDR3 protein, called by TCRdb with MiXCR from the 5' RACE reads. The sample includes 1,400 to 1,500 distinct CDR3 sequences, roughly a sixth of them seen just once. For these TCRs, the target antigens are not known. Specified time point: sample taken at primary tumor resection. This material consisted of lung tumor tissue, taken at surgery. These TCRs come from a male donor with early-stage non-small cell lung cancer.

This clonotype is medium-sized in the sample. CDR3: CASSHGANADTQYF. The CDR3 DNA follows: TGTGCCAGCAGTCATGGGGCTAACGCGGATACGCAGTATTTT. The gene calls are TRBV5-4 and TRBJ2-3; TRBD1 might be the D (5 bases). The CDR3 is 14 amino acids. Germline values: CDR1 SGHNT, CDR2 YYREEE (reference sequence). Trimming shortened V by 5 bases and J by 6 bases, and 16 bases separated the two germline ends.

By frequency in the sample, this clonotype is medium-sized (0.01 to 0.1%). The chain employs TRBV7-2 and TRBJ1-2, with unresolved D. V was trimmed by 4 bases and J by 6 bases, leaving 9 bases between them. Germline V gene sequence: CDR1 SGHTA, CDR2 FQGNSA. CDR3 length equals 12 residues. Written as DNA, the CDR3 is TGTGCCAGCAGCTCCCTTAAACATGGCTACACCTTC. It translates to CASSSLKHGYTF.

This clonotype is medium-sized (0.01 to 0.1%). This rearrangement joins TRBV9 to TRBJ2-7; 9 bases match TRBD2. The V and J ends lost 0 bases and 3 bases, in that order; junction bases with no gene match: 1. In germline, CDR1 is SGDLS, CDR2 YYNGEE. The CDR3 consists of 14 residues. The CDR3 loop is CASSVASGNYEQYF. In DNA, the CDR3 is TGTGCCAGCAGCGTAGCTAGCGGGAACTACGAGCAGTACTTC.

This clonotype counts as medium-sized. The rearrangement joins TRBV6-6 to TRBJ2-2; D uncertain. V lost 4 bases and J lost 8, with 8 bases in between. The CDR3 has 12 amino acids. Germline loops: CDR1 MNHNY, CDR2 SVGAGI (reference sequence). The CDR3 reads CASSFQFGELFF. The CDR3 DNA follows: TGTGCCAGCAGTTTTCAGTTTGGGGAGCTGTTTTTT.

The CDR3 region is CASSFGQQETQYF. As DNA, the CDR3 is TGTGCCAGCAGCTTCGGGCAGCAAGAGACCCAGTACTTC. V and J are TRBV11-1 and TRBJ2-5; D not resolved. V shed 3 bases and J shed 2 bases, with 7 bases lying between them. CDR1 and CDR2 from the germline V gene are SGHAT and FQDESV (reference sequence). This CDR3 contains 13 residues.

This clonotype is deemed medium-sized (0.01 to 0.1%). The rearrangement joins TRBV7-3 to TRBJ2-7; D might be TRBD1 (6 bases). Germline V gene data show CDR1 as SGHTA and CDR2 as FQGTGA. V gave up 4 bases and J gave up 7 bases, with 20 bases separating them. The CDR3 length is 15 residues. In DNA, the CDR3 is TGTGCCAGCAGCTCAGGACAGCTAGGCACCTTTGAGCAGTACTTC. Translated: CASSSGQLGTFEQYF.

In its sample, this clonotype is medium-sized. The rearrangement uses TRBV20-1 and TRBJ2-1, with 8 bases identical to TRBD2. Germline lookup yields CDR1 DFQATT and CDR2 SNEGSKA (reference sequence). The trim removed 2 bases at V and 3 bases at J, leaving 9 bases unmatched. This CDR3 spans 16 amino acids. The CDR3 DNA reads TGCAGTGCTAGACCAATACAGCGGGAGATCTACAATGAGCAGTTCTTC. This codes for CSARPIQREIYNEQFF.

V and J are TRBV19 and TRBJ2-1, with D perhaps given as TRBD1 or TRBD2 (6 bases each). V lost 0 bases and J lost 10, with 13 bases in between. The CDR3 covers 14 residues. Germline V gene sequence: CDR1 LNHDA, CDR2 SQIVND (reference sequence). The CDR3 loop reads CASSIDGGRGEQFF. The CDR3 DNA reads TGTGCCAGTAGTATAGACGGGGGCCGGGGGGAGCAGTTCTTC.

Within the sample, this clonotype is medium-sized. The CDR3 DNA follows: TGTGCCAGCAGGAATTCCGGGACGGATTATGGCTACACCTTC. Its translation is CASRNSGTDYGYTF. The J gene is TRBJ1-2, the V gene TRBV7-2; possibly TRBD1 for D (5 bases). Trimming shortened V by 6 bases and J by 5 bases, and 16 bases separated the two germline ends. The CDR3 has 14 residues. Germline CDR1 and CDR2: SGHTA and FQGNSA.

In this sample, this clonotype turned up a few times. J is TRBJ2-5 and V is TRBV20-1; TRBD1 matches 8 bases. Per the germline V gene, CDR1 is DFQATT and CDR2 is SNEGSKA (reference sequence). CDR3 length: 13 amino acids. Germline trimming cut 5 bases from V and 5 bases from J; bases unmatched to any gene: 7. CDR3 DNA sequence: TGCAGTGCTTCGCAGGGGGCATGGGAGACCCAGTACTTC. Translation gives CSASQGAWETQYF.